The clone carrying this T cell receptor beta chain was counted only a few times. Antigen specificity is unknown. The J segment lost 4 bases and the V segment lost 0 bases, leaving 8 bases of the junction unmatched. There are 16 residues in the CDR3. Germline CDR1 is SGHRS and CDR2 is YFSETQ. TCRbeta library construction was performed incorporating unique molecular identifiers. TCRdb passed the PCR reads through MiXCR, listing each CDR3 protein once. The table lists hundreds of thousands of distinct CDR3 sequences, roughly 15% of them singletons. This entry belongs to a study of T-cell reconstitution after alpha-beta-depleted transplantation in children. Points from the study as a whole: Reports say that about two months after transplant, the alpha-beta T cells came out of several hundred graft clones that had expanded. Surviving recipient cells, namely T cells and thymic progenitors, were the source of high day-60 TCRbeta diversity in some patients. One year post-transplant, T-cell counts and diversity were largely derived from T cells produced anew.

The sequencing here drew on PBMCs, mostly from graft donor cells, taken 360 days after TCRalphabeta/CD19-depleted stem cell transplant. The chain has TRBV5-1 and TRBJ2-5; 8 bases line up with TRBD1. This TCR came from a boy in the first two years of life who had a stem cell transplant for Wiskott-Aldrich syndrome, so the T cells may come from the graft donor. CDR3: CASSLELGQGRETQYF. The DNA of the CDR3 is TGCGCCAGCAGCTTGGAATTAGGACAGGGTCGAGAGACCCAGTACTTC.